A single sample is the source of the 28 T cell receptor beta chains below, sequenced in a study of radiotherapy plus CTLA-4 blockade in lung cancer. The repertoire was sequenced with immunoSEQ multiplex PCR; TCRdb's copy has only in-frame clones and lacks some. The sample lists about 53,000 clones; around 84% were seen once. The input for sequencing was peripheral blood, taken from a patient treated with radiotherapy plus ipilimumab. The source of these receptors is a human donor with non-small cell lung cancer whose response to radiotherapy plus ipilimumab could not be evaluated.

The V gene is TRBV30, the J gene TRBJ2-3; D is uncertain. V lost 3 bases, J lost 1 base, and 8 bases lay in between. Germline V gene lookup returns CDR1 GTSNPN and CDR2 SVGIG (reference sequence). There are 13 residues in the CDR3. The CDR3 is CAWRSPGTDTQYF. In nucleotides, the CDR3 is TGTGCCTGGAGGTCTCCGGGCACAGATACGCAGTATTTT.

V usage is TRBV28 and J usage is TRBJ1-2; possible D gene TRBD1, 6 bases. This CDR3 contains 13 residues. The germline V gene has CDR1 MDHEN and CDR2 SYDVKM. Trimming cost V 5 bases and J 7 bases, with 14 bases left between them. The CDR3 reads CASSLTGNGGYTF. CDR3 DNA sequence: TGTGCCAGCAGTCTTACAGGGAATGGTGGCTACACCTTC.

The rearrangement links TRBV9 to TRBJ1-2; D is unclear. The CDR3 covers 14 residues. Germline V gene data show CDR1 as SGDLS and CDR2 as YYNGEE. The V gene lost 3 bases and the J gene lost 6 bases, with 15 bases spanning the gap. The DNA of the CDR3 is TGTGCCAGCAGCGAAGGAGGTTATTTGAATGGCTACACCTTC. As protein: CASSEGGYLNGYTF. The whole variable domain, filled in from reference TRBV9 and TRBJ1-2, reads DSGVTQTPKHLITATGQRVTLRCSPRSGDLSVYWYQQSLDQGLQFLIQYYNGEERAKGNILERFSAQQFPDLHSELNLSSLELGDSALYFCASSEGGYLNGYTFGSGTRLTVV.

The chain carries TRBV7-9 and TRBJ2-7, with D possibly matching TRBD1 (6 bases). The CDR3 runs to 15 residues. Germline V lookup: CDR1 SEHNR, CDR2 FQNEAQ (reference sequence). With 5 bases removed from V and 0 bases from J, the gap between germline ends came to 14 bases. The CDR3 bases are TGTGCCAGCAGCCCGGAGACAGGTGGCTCCTACGAGCAGTACTTC. This encodes CASSPETGGSYEQYF.

The rearrangement uses TRBV9 and TRBJ2-3; 9 nucleotides match TRBD2. Germline CDR1 and CDR2: SGDLS and YYNGEE. The CDR3 has 16 amino acids. V lost 0 bases and J lost 4; bases outside the gene matches: 6. The CDR3 nucleotides read TGTGCCAGCAGCGTAGTTAGCGGGAGCGCTCCAGATACGCAGTATTTT. Residues: CASSVVSGSAPDTQYF.

This clone has more than one count but fewer than ten. The V and J genes are TRBV28 and TRBJ2-7; 12 nucleotides agree with TRBD2. Germline V gives CDR1 MDHEN, CDR2 SYDVKM. The trim removed 4 bases at V and 4 bases at J, leaving 11 bases unmatched. CDR3 length: 17 amino acids. The CDR3 sequence: CASSSPSLAGGSYEQYF. CDR3 nucleotide sequence: TGTGCCAGCAGTTCCCCTTCACTAGCGGGAGGTTCTTACGAGCAGTACTTC.

The chain has TRBV19 and TRBJ1-1; TRBD1 matches at 9 bases. With 7 bases clipped from V and 0 bases from J, the junction kept 15 bases outside the gene matches. The germline gives CDR1 LNHDA, CDR2 SQIVND (reference sequence). The CDR3 length is 18 residues. CDR3 region: CASNPTVRDRVMNTEAFF. CDR3 nucleotides: TGTGCCAGTAACCCGACGGTCCGGGACAGGGTGATGAACACTGAAGCTTTCTTT.

The chain has TRBV28 and TRBJ2-3; tentatively, D is TRBD2 (6 bases). Germline V gene lookup returns CDR1 MDHEN and CDR2 SYDVKM. This CDR3 spans 14 amino acids. Trimming stripped 5 bases from V and 1 base from J, with 10 bases between. The CDR3 spells CASSQPSGTDTQYF. The CDR3 DNA follows: TGTGCCAGCAGTCAACCTAGCGGCACAGATACGCAGTATTTT.

V gene TRBV10-3 combines with J gene TRBJ2-5, with 7 nucleotides matching TRBD2. CDR1 ENHRY and CDR2 SYGVKD come from the germline V gene. With 6 bases clipped from V and 7 bases from J, the junction kept 14 bases outside the gene matches. CDR3 length equals 15 residues. This CDR3 is CAISGGGSVGGTQYF. CDR3 in DNA: TGTGCCATCAGCGGTGGCGGGAGTGTGGGGGGGACCCAGTACTTC.

The rearrangement uses TRBV28 and TRBJ1-4; maybe TRBD1 (6 bases). Trimming pared 5 bases from V and 7 bases from J, leaving 8 bases between. CDR3 length: 12 residues. CDR1 MDHEN and CDR2 SYDVKM come from the germline V gene. The CDR3 loop reads CASSRRGEKLFF. The CDR3 DNA reads as TGTGCCAGCAGTCGCAGGGGTGAAAAACTGTTTTTT.

V gene TRBV5-5 combines with J gene TRBJ1-5; 10 positions agree with TRBD1. This CDR3 contains 16 residues. With V trimmed by 4 bases and J by 6 bases, 10 bases remained unmatched. Germline V CDR1 and CDR2: SGHKS, YYEKEE (reference sequence). The CDR3 DNA is TGTGCCAGCAGCCCGGTCGACAGGGGGCGAGGTCAGCCCCAGCATTTT. This codes for CASSPVDRGRGQPQHF.

The CDR3 here is CASSVGSSGIYNEQFF. The CDR3 nucleotides are TGTGCCAGCAGCGTAGGGAGTAGCGGGATCTACAATGAGCAGTTCTTC. The chain uses TRBV9 and TRBJ2-1, with 8 bases lining up with TRBD2. The junction had 5 bases not matched to a gene; V was cut back by 0 bases and J by 3 bases. Germline loops: CDR1 SGDLS, CDR2 YYNGEE. The CDR3 covers 16 residues.

The V gene is TRBV4-3, the J gene TRBJ2-3; 8 bases match TRBD1. Looked up from germline, CDR1 is LGHNA and CDR2 is YSLEER. The CDR3 runs 15 residues. With V trimmed by 1 base and J by 1 base, 1 base remained unmatched. Here the CDR3 reads CASSQGTGRTDTQYF. In DNA form, the CDR3 reads TGCGCCAGCAGCCAAGGGACAGGGCGCACAGATACGCAGTATTTT.

This clone was seen a few times. The chain employs TRBV5-1 and TRBJ2-1, with TRBD2 identical over 7 bases. Germline V gene data show CDR1 as SGHRS and CDR2 as YFSETQ. The V gene end was trimmed by 2 bases and the J gene end by 0 bases; junction bases not matched to a gene: 8. The CDR3 extends over 17 amino acids. The CDR3 DNA sequence: TGCGCCAGCAGCTTTATTTCTGGCGGGAGCTCCTACAATGAGCAGTTCTTC. It encodes CASSFISGGSSYNEQFF. Variable domain in full (rest from reference TRBV5-1 and TRBJ2-1): KAGVTQTPRYLIKTRGQQVTLSCSPISGHRSVSWYQQTPGQGLQFLFEYFSETQRNKGNFPGRFSGRQFSNSRSEMNVSTLELGDSALYLCASSFISGGSSYNEQFFGPGTRLTVL.

This chain joins TRBV4-1 and TRBJ1-2; 8 bases agree with TRBD1. V was clipped by 5 bases and J by 4 bases; unmatched bases: 9. The CDR3 totals 15 residues. Germline CDR1 MGHRA, CDR2 YSYEKL. The CDR3 region is CASSVTQGEGYGYTF. The CDR3 region has the DNA TGCGCCAGCAGCGTAACACAGGGGGAGGGCTATGGCTACACCTTC.

The chain has TRBV27 and TRBJ2-2, with D maybe TRBD2 (6 bases). The germline gives CDR1 MNHEY, CDR2 SMNVEV (reference sequence). The V end lost 4 bases, the J end lost 0 bases, and 6 bases lay between the germline ends. The CDR3 has 14 amino acids. The CDR3 loop is CASSSGANTGELFF. The CDR3 coding sequence is TGTGCCAGCAGTTCGGGGGCGAACACCGGGGAGCTGTTTTTT.

The V and J genes are TRBV4-1 and TRBJ1-1, with D possibly TRBD1 on 5 matching bases. The CDR3 has 15 residues. V was shortened by 1 base and J by 5 bases, with 14 bases between the two germline ends. In germline, CDR1 is MGHRA, CDR2 YSYEKL. In DNA, the CDR3 is TGCGCCAGCAGCCAAGTGGGTCAGGGCGGAACTGAAGCTTTCTTT. Residues: CASSQVGQGGTEAFF.

The rearrangement joins TRBV28 to TRBJ1-5, with D possibly matching TRBD1 (5 bases). The CDR3 is 16 amino acids. CDR1 and CDR2 (germline): MDHEN, SYDVKM. Trimming took 3 bases from V and 0 from J, leaving 12 bases between them. The CDR3 region is CASSFGALDSNQPQHF. CDR3 nucleotides: TGTGCCAGCAGTTTTGGGGCTCTAGATAGCAATCAGCCCCAGCATTTT.

The gene calls are TRBV6-5 and TRBJ2-7; 8 bases are a match to TRBD2. Germline V CDR1 and CDR2: MNHEY, SVGAGI. The CDR3 is 14 amino acids. The V and J ends lost 4 bases and 3 bases, in that order; junction bases with no gene match: 5. The CDR3 sequence is CASSSGLAVYEQYF. The CDR3, as DNA: TGTGCCAGCAGTTCCGGACTAGCCGTCTACGAGCAGTACTTC.

The chain has TRBV5-1 and TRBJ2-1, with D possibly being TRBD1 (6 bases). Per the germline V gene, CDR1 is SGHRS and CDR2 is YFSETQ. This CDR3 has 13 residues. V lost 6 bases, J lost 8 bases, and 15 bases lay in between. Written as DNA, the CDR3 is TGCGCCAGCACCTTAGTAGGGGGATATGAGCAGTTCTTC. Translated: CASTLVGGYEQFF.

J is TRBJ2-3 and V is TRBV6-5; D perhaps matches TRBD2 (6 bases). CDR1 is MNHEY, CDR2 SVGAGI, per germline. Between the trimmed V and J ends, which lost 2 bases and 2 bases, there was a span of 11 bases. The CDR3 consists of 15 residues. The CDR3 sequence is CASSYQRVNTDTQYF. In DNA form, the CDR3 reads TGTGCCAGCAGTTACCAGCGGGTTAACACAGATACGCAGTATTTT.

The J gene is TRBJ2-1, the V gene TRBV7-2; perhaps TRBD2 as D (5 bases). The CDR3 consists of 14 residues. The V end was cut by 1 base, the J end by 7 bases, with 11 bases between. CDR1 and CDR2 from the germline V gene are SGHTA and FQGNSA. CDR3: CASSLGGSVNEQFF. CDR3 DNA sequence: TGTGCCAGCAGCTTAGGAGGGAGTGTGAATGAGCAGTTCTTC.

This clone was counted a single time. The chain carries TRBV28 and TRBJ1-1; D remains unclear. V lost 3 bases and J lost 4, with 9 bases in between. CDR1 and CDR2 (germline): MDHEN, SYDVKM. There are 13 residues in the CDR3. CDR3 amino acids: CASSFRGSTEAFF. The CDR3 DNA reads TGTGCCAGCAGTTTTCGGGGTTCCACTGAAGCTTTCTTT.

This clone was counted between two and nine times. V usage is TRBV7-2 and J usage is TRBJ1-2; D gene unclear. The length of the CDR3 is 15 residues. CDR1 and CDR2 from the germline V gene are SGHTA and FQGNSA. Trimming took off 3 bases at V and 3 bases at J, with 14 bases between the two ends. CDR3 bases: TGTGCCAGCAGCTTGGAAGAGGGCGCACACTATGGCTACACCTTC. It translates to CASSLEEGAHYGYTF.

The chain links TRBV10-3 to TRBJ2-7; D unclear. CDR1 is ENHRY, CDR2 SYGVKD, per germline. The CDR3 runs 13 residues. V was shortened by 3 bases and J by 0 bases, with 6 bases between the two germline ends. The CDR3 nucleotides are TGTGCCATCAGTGATCTGAGCTCCTACGAGCAGTACTTC. This sequence encodes CAISDLSSYEQYF.

V is TRBV14 and J is TRBJ2-5; D possibly corresponds to TRBD1 (6 bases). This CDR3 contains 12 residues. The V end was cut by 5 bases, the J end by 4 bases, with 8 bases between. Per germline, CDR1 SGHDN and CDR2 FVKESK. Here the CDR3 reads CASSWGPETQYF. CDR3 DNA sequence: TGTGCCAGCAGCTGGGGGCCAGAGACCCAGTACTTC.

The chain combines TRBV10-2 with TRBJ1-1; possible D gene TRBD1, 5 bases. From germline, CDR1 is WSHSY and CDR2 SAAADI. The V end lost 6 bases, the J end lost 6 bases, and 14 bases lay between the germline ends. This CDR3 is 13 amino acids long. CDR3 sequence reads: CASSGHGVAEAFF. As DNA, the CDR3 is TGCGCCAGCAGCGGACACGGAGTCGCTGAAGCTTTCTTT.

The table lists this clone with a few counts. The CDR3 sequence: CASSLLANTEAFF. CDR3 DNA sequence: TGTGCCAGCAGCCTCCTGGCAAACACTGAAGCTTTCTTT. This chain joins TRBV6-5 and TRBJ1-1, with D unresolved. The CDR3 contains 13 residues. V was pared by 6 bases and J by 2 bases, with 10 bases between. The germline V gene encodes CDR1 MNHEY and CDR2 SVGAGI.